These 25 T cell receptor beta chains originate from one sample sequenced in a study of blood T cell repertoires in COVID-19. Some clones are missing from TCRdb's copy, which holds only in-frame ones; the method was immunoSEQ multiplex PCR. The sample lists about 36,000 clones, 78% occurring once. The sequenced sample was peripheral blood. The source is a man aged 55 to 70 with acute or convalescent COVID-19.

The chain employs TRBV7-2 and TRBJ2-5; 11 positions match TRBD1. The germline CDR1 and CDR2 sequences are SGHTA and FQGNSA. The CDR3 runs to 15 residues. V shed 9 bases, J shed 4 bases, and the junction held 10 bases outside the gene matches. The CDR3 DNA follows: TGTGCCAGTACGGCGGGACAGGGGGGAGGAGAGACCCAGTACTTC. It is translated as CASTAGQGGGETQYF.

This clone was recorded a few times. The chain is built from TRBV11-2 and TRBJ2-7, with D tentatively TRBD1 (8 bases). V lost 2 bases, J lost 3 bases, and 20 bases lay in between. Germline CDR1 and CDR2: SGHAT and FQNNGV. The CDR3 length is 17 residues. The CDR3 DNA sequence: TGTGCCAGCAGCTTATATCAGGGGGGGACAGGATACTACGAGCAGTACTTC. It codes for CASSLYQGGTGYYEQYF.

The chain recombines TRBV4-2 with TRBJ2-1; TRBD2 agrees at 8 bases. Trimming at V came to 0 bases and at J to 7 bases, leaving 11 bases not matched to a gene. The CDR3 extends over 17 amino acids. CDR1 LGHNA and CDR2 YNFKEQ come from the germline V gene. CDR3 loop: CASSQDKGSGAGNEQFF. The DNA of the CDR3 is TGTGCCAGCAGCCAAGATAAAGGTAGCGGGGCGGGGAATGAGCAGTTCTTC.

The V and J genes are TRBV7-6 and TRBJ2-6, with D tentatively TRBD1 (6 bases). The CDR3 covers 17 residues. CDR1 and CDR2 from the germline V gene are SGHVS and FNYEAQ. Trimming removed 4 bases from V and 0 bases from J, with 13 bases in between. The CDR3 spells CASSSGVSDSGANVLTF. CDR3 coding DNA: TGTGCCAGCAGCTCAGGGGTGTCGGACTCTGGGGCCAACGTCCTGACTTTC.

V gene TRBV4-3 combines with J gene TRBJ2-1; 11 nucleotides align to TRBD2. V dropped 4 bases and J dropped 6; count of bases not matched to a gene: 8. Germline CDR1 is LGHNA and CDR2 is YSLEER. CDR3 size: 16 residues. CDR3 region: CASSRQTSGIANEQFF. CDR3 coding DNA: TGCGCCAGCAGCCGCCAGACTAGCGGGATTGCCAATGAGCAGTTCTTC.

The chain employs TRBV6-5 and TRBJ2-5, with TRBD2 as a possible D gene (5 bases). This CDR3 region has 12 residues. Germline V gene data show CDR1 as MNHEY and CDR2 as SVGAGI. Trimming cost V 5 bases and J 2 bases, with 6 bases left between them. The CDR3 sequence: CASSRGQETQYF. The CDR3 DNA is TGTGCCAGCAGTCGGGGTCAAGAGACCCAGTACTTC.

This rearrangement joins TRBV4-3 to TRBJ2-3; possible D gene TRBD2, 5 bases. Trimming took 4 bases from V and 1 from J, leaving 12 bases between them. The CDR3 loop spans 15 amino acids. In germline, CDR1 is LGHNA, CDR2 YSLEER. CDR3 nucleotide sequence: TGCGCCAGCAGCCCCGCCTACGGGGGCACAGATACGCAGTATTTT. It specifies CASSPAYGGTDTQYF.

The V and J genes are TRBV4-2 and TRBJ1-6; D gene unclear. V lost 1 base to trimming and J lost 5 bases, with 6 bases between them. Per germline, CDR1 LGHNA and CDR2 YNFKEQ. CDR3 length: 14 residues. This CDR3 reads CASSQGSNNSPLHF. CDR3 sequence (DNA): TGTGCCAGCAGCCAAGGCAGTAATAATTCACCCCTCCACTTT.

The genes are TRBV7-2 and TRBJ2-1, with D possibly being TRBD2 (5 bases). Germline assignment: CDR1 SGHTA and CDR2 FQGNSA. CDR3 length: 16 residues. V dropped 4 bases and J dropped 0 bases, with 13 bases sitting between them. This CDR3 is CASSWPGTSSYNEQFF. The CDR3 bases are TGTGCCAGCAGCTGGCCGGGAACTAGCTCCTACAATGAGCAGTTCTTC. Full variable domain (rest looked up from reference TRBV7-2 and TRBJ2-1): GAGVSQSPSNKVTEKGKDVELRCDPISGHTALYWYRQSLGQGLEFLIYFQGNSAPDKSGLPSDRFSAERTGGSVSTLTIQRTQQEDSAVYLCASSWPGTSSYNEQFFGPGTRLTVL.

The gene calls are TRBV29-1 and TRBJ1-5; 9 nucleotides align to TRBD1. The CDR3 is 15 residues long. Germline V CDR1 and CDR2: SQVTM, ANQGSEA. V lost 4 bases to trimming and J lost 3 bases; unmatched junction nucleotides: 7. The CDR3 is CSVAKGTGTNQPQHF. CDR3 DNA sequence: TGCAGCGTTGCAAAAGGGACAGGGACCAATCAGCCCCAGCATTTT.

This clone occurred once. The rearrangement uses TRBV27 and TRBJ2-1, with 12 nucleotides matching TRBD2. The germline V gene encodes CDR1 MNHEY and CDR2 SMNVEV (reference sequence). The CDR3 covers 16 residues. V gave up 2 bases and J gave up 7 bases; unmatched junction bases: 6. CDR3 region: CASSLRRLAGVNEQFF. CDR3 bases: TGTGCCAGCAGTTTAAGGCGACTAGCGGGAGTAAATGAGCAGTTCTTC.

The chain combines TRBV28 with TRBJ1-6; D is perhaps TRBD1 (6 bases). Trimming left V 8 bases short and J 10 bases short, with 15 bases between. This CDR3 region has 13 residues. Germline loops: CDR1 MDHEN, CDR2 SYDVKM. The CDR3 reads CASSGGIESPLHF. In DNA, the CDR3 is TGTGCCAGCTCGGGGGGCATCGAATCACCCCTCCACTTT.

This chain uses TRBV6-5 with TRBJ1-1, with no clear D. The CDR3 sequence is 13 residues long. Trimming left V 6 bases short and J 2 bases short, with 10 bases between. Germline CDR1 MNHEY, CDR2 SVGAGI. As DNA, the CDR3 is TGTGCCAGCAGGAAAGAGGTAAACACTGAAGCTTTCTTT. This sequence encodes CASRKEVNTEAFF.

This chain links TRBV29-1 with TRBJ2-2; TRBD2 aligns across 16 bases. Germline V lookup: CDR1 SQVTM, CDR2 ANQGSEA. The CDR3 sequence is 14 residues long. The J segment lost 10 bases and the V segment lost 6 bases, leaving 5 bases of the junction unmatched. For the CDR3, the DNA is TGCAGCGTAGGGACTAGCGGGAGGGCCAAGGAGCTGTTTTTT. It translates to CSVGTSGRAKELFF.

This clone has a handful of counts. The rearrangement joins TRBV7-8 to TRBJ1-6; D is possibly TRBD1 (5 bases). Per germline, CDR1 SGHVS and CDR2 FQNEAQ. The CDR3 has 15 amino acids. The V end was cut by 7 bases, the J end by 9 bases, with 19 bases between. The CDR3 nucleotides read TGTGCCAGCACCCCGGGCGCAGGGTCGGGTTCACCCCTCCACTTT. This translates into CASTPGAGSGSPLHF.

A few counts support this clone. V gene TRBV11-3 combines with J gene TRBJ1-4, with D maybe TRBD1 (5 bases). This CDR3 has 16 amino acids. From germline, CDR1 is SGHNT and CDR2 YENEEA. The ends were cut back, 5 bases at V and 8 bases at J, with 21 bases in the middle. The CDR3 loop is CASSRSGAAGGEKLFF. The CDR3 region has the DNA TGTGCCAGCAGCCGATCGGGCGCCGCCGGGGGGGAAAAACTGTTTTTT.

The rearrangement joins TRBV27 to TRBJ2-7; TRBD2 aligns across 7 bases. Germline V gene sequence: CDR1 MNHEY, CDR2 SMNVEV (reference sequence). The CDR3 extends over 15 amino acids. J lost 2 bases, V lost 6 bases, and 10 bases had no gene match. CDR3 coding DNA: TGTGCCAGCAGGGCCTCCGGGACTAAAACCTACGAGCAGTACTTC. Its translation: CASRASGTKTYEQYF.

This clone appeared a few times. The gene calls are TRBV4-2 and TRBJ2-6; a possible D gene is TRBD2 (5 bases). The CDR3 is 18 amino acids. Germline-derived CDR1 and CDR2 are LGHNA and YNFKEQ. V was pared by 0 bases and J by 3 bases, with 15 bases between. The DNA for the CDR3 is TGTGCCAGCAGCCAAGAGACTCGGAGAGGGCTTGGGGCCAACGTCCTGACTTTC. Its translation is CASSQETRRGLGANVLTF.

The genes are TRBV28 and TRBJ2-3; D remains ambiguous. V lost 5 bases and J 2 bases, leaving 8 bases between the germline ends. Germline CDR1 reads MDHEN; CDR2 reads SYDVKM. The CDR3 totals 13 residues. The CDR3 here is CASSPPFTDTQYF. The CDR3 coding sequence is TGTGCCAGCAGTCCCCCCTTCACAGATACGCAGTATTTT.

As to this clone: Compared with germline, one end of the junction differs, possibly owing to a read error. This chain uses TRBV2 with TRBJ1-5; tentative D call: TRBD1 (5 bases). The V gene's germline CDR1 is SNHLY and CDR2 FYNNEI. This CDR3 spans 16 amino acids. The chain's CDR3 is CAGSEALGAGREPQHF. In nucleotides, the CDR3 is TGTGCCGGCAGTGAAGCGCTCGGGGCAGGGAGGGAGCCCCAGCATTTT.

The CDR3 is CASGQGFINEQFF. In nucleotides, the CDR3 is TGTGCCAGCGGACAGGGATTTATCAATGAGCAGTTCTTC. The chain recombines TRBV28 with TRBJ2-1, with 8 bases aligning to TRBD1. Germline V lookup: CDR1 MDHEN, CDR2 SYDVKM. V lost 8 bases to trimming and J lost 6 bases; unmatched junction nucleotides: 6. CDR3 length equals 13 residues.

V and J are TRBV7-2 and TRBJ1-2, with unresolved D. The germline V gene has CDR1 SGHTA and CDR2 FQGNSA. V lost 0 bases and J 8 bases, leaving 10 bases between the germline ends. The CDR3 is 13 amino acids. The DNA of the CDR3 is TGTGCCAGCAGCTTAGCTGTAAACATCGGCTACACCTTC. As protein: CASSLAVNIGYTF.

DNA for the CDR3: TGTGCCAGCAGTTGGGGGGTGGGCACTGAAGCTTTCTTT. This codes for CASSWGVGTEAFF. This chain links TRBV6-5 with TRBJ1-1; tentative D call: TRBD1 (5 bases). Trimming removed 4 bases from V and 4 bases from J, with 10 bases in between. Germline V gives CDR1 MNHEY, CDR2 SVGAGI. This CDR3 is built from 13 residues.

The chain has TRBV18 and TRBJ1-3; TRBD1 is a possible D gene (6 bases). Germline CDR1 is KGHSH and CDR2 is LQKENI. CDR3 size: 14 residues. Trimming left V 3 bases short and J 0 bases short, with 6 bases between. CDR3 sequence: CASSPDSSGNTIYF. Here the CDR3 DNA reads TGTGCCAGCTCACCGGACAGCTCTGGAAACACCATATATTTT.

This clone was detected a few times. This chain connects TRBV5-4 to TRBJ1-5; 8 bases map to TRBD1. The germline gives CDR1 SGHNT, CDR2 YYREEE (reference sequence). J lost 7 bases, V lost 2 bases, and 8 bases had no gene match. CDR3 length equals 15 residues. CDR3 coding DNA: TGTGCCAGCAGCTTACTGGACAGGGTTTGCCAGCCCCAGCATTTT. It specifies CASSLLDRVCQPQHF.